The next 26 T cell receptor beta chains were all read from a single sample in a study of blood T cell repertoires in COVID-19. Some clones are missing from TCRdb's copy, which holds only in-frame ones; the method was immunoSEQ multiplex PCR. The data contain about 58,000 clones, 78% of them singletons. Sequenced: peripheral blood. The receptors originated from a human donor in a cohort sampled during active COVID-19.

The genes are TRBV18 and TRBJ2-3; 8 bases are a match to TRBD1. After removal of 3 bases from V and 1 base from J, the junction contained 3 bases not matched to a gene. Germline CDR1 KGHSH, CDR2 LQKENI. This CDR3 region has 15 residues. The CDR3 is CASSPSTGGTDTQYF. As DNA, the CDR3 is TGTGCCAGCTCACCCTCGACAGGGGGCACAGATACGCAGTATTTT.

This clone was seen once. The chain links TRBV14 to TRBJ2-7; 11 bases align to TRBD2. This CDR3 is 17 amino acids long. The ends lost 1 base at V and 4 bases at J; junction bases unmatched: 9. Germline V gene lookup returns CDR1 SGHDN and CDR2 FVKESK. Written as DNA, the CDR3 is TGTGCCAGCAGCCAAGCCGCGGGGCTAGCGGGGGGATACGAGCAGTACTTC. Amino acids: CASSQAAGLAGGYEQYF.

This clone was picked up a small number of times. V and J are TRBV7-2 and TRBJ1-5; the D gene is possibly TRBD1 (5 bases). Germline CDR1 reads SGHTA; CDR2 reads FQGNSA. Trimming removed 0 bases from V and 5 bases from J, with 8 bases in between. This CDR3 region has 14 residues. The chain's CDR3 is CASSLATGDQPQHF. CDR3 DNA sequence: TGTGCCAGCAGCTTAGCTACAGGTGATCAGCCCCAGCATTTT. Filled out from reference TRBV7-2 and TRBJ1-5, the complete variable domain reads GAGVSQSPSNKVTEKGKDVELRCDPISGHTALYWYRQSLGQGLEFLIYFQGNSAPDKSGLPSDRFSAERTGGSVSTLTIQRTQQEDSAVYLCASSLATGDQPQHFGDGTRLSIL.

The genes are TRBV6-6 and TRBJ2-7, with D possibly being TRBD2 (5 bases). Trimming left V 6 bases short and J 1 base short, with 10 bases between. The CDR3 is made up of 13 amino acids. CDR1 is MNHNY, CDR2 SVGAGI, per germline (reference sequence). CDR3 nucleotide sequence: TGTGCCAGCAGGGAGCGGTATTCCTACGAGCAGTACTTC. Translation gives CASRERYSYEQYF.

This chain links TRBV20-1 with TRBJ2-7, with a possible D match to TRBD2 (6 bases). The CDR3 has 10 amino acids. The germline gives CDR1 DFQATT, CDR2 SNEGSKA (reference sequence). The chain's CDR3 is CSPASVGQYF. Written as DNA, the CDR3 is TGCAGCCCGGCTAGCGTGGGGCAGTACTTC.

The chain is built from TRBV24-1 and TRBJ1-1; maybe TRBD1 (6 bases). The CDR3 has 14 amino acids. Between the trimmed V and J ends, which lost 7 bases and 1 base, there was a span of 12 bases. Germline values: CDR1 KGHDR, CDR2 SFDVKD. The CDR3: CATSAGAKNTEAFF. CDR3 nucleotides: TGTGCCACCAGCGCAGGGGCGAAGAACACTGAAGCTTTCTTT.

The table lists this clone with a few counts. The J gene is TRBJ2-7, the V gene TRBV3-1 (or the pseudogene TRBV3-2); 11 nucleotides match TRBD1. CDR3 length: 14 amino acids. V lost 1 base and J lost 6; bases outside the gene matches: 2. Germline lookup yields CDR1 LGHDT and CDR2 YNNKEL (reference sequence). The CDR3 DNA reads as TGTGCCAGCAGCCAAGGTGGGACAGGGGGCGAGCAGTACTTC. This encodes CASSQGGTGGEQYF.

The CDR3 DNA reads TGTGCCAGCAGTTTCAGACAGAAGTTTGAAGCTTTCTTT. It translates to CASSFRQKFEAFF. The chain couples TRBV27 to TRBJ1-1; possibly TRBD1 for D (5 bases). The CDR3 extends over 13 amino acids. V lost 3 bases and J 7 bases, leaving 12 bases between the germline ends. The germline V gene has CDR1 MNHEY and CDR2 SMNVEV (reference sequence).

The genes are TRBV6-2 or TRBV6-3 and TRBJ1-2; 7 positions agree with TRBD1. The trim removed 4 bases at V and 4 bases at J, leaving 9 bases unmatched. The germline V gene has CDR1 MNHEY and CDR2 SVGEGT. The CDR3 has 15 residues. The CDR3 coding sequence is TGTGCCAGCAGTTCTAGGGACAGTCAAGGCTATGGCTACACCTTC. Its protein product is CASSSRDSQGYGYTF.

This chain connects TRBV30 to TRBJ2-1, with D possibly TRBD1 on 5 matching bases. Germline V lookup: CDR1 GTSNPN, CDR2 SVGIG (reference sequence). V lost 0 bases to trimming and J lost 6 bases, with 9 bases between them. CDR3 length: 13 amino acids. CDR3 residues: CAWSVLGPNEQFF. The CDR3 DNA sequence: TGTGCCTGGAGTGTACTGGGGCCCAATGAGCAGTTCTTC.

This chain links TRBV6-1 with TRBJ1-3; no clear D. Germline values: CDR1 MNHNS, CDR2 SASEGT. V was cut by 3 bases and J by 0 bases, with 12 bases left in between. The CDR3 extends over 16 amino acids. The DNA for the CDR3 is TGTGCCAGCAGTGATTACAGCCCGTTCTCTGGAAACACCATATATTTT. Translation gives CASSDYSPFSGNTIYF.

The rearrangement links TRBV18 to TRBJ1-1; tentative D call: TRBD1 (5 bases). The CDR3 runs to 13 residues. Per the germline V gene, CDR1 is KGHSH and CDR2 is LQKENI. V lost 8 bases to trimming and J lost 1 base, with 11 bases between them. DNA of the CDR3: TGTGCCAGCGGGGGGACCGCGAACACTGAAGCTTTCTTT. Amino acids: CASGGTANTEAFF. The whole variable domain, remainder taken from reference TRBV18 and TRBJ1-1, is NAGVMQNPRHLVRRRGQEARLRCSPMKGHSHVYWYRQLPEEGLKFMVYLQKENIIDESGMPKERFSAEFPKEGPSILRIQQVVRGDSAAYFCASGGTANTEAFFGQGTRLTVV.

V gene TRBV5-1 combines with J gene TRBJ1-2; 8 nucleotides match TRBD1. The CDR3 is made up of 14 amino acids. V lost 4 bases and J lost 2; bases outside the gene matches: 4. The germline V gene has CDR1 SGHRS and CDR2 YFSETQ. The CDR3 DNA reads as TGCGCCAGCAGCGCGTGGACAGGGAACTATGGCTACACCTTC. This sequence encodes CASSAWTGNYGYTF.

The chain has TRBV19 and TRBJ2-7, with 10 bases fitting TRBD2. The germline V gene encodes CDR1 LNHDA and CDR2 SQIVND (reference sequence). V dropped 4 bases and J dropped 4; count of bases not matched to a gene: 4. The CDR3 has 14 amino acids. The CDR3: CASSTPSGRYEQYF. CDR3 nucleotide sequence: TGTGCCAGTAGTACGCCTAGCGGGAGATACGAGCAGTACTTC.

The CDR3 loop reads CASTDRGPNDEQFF. The CDR3 DNA reads as TGTGCCAGCACGGACAGGGGGCCTAACGATGAGCAGTTCTTC. The gene calls are TRBV27 and TRBJ2-1, with TRBD1 matching 11 bases. The V segment lost 7 bases and the J segment 8 bases; nucleotides outside the gene matches: 7. CDR3 length equals 14 residues. The germline CDR1 and CDR2 sequences are MNHEY and SMNVEV (reference sequence).

The rearrangement uses TRBV7-2 and TRBJ2-7; 14 positions match TRBD2. There are 15 residues in the CDR3. Losses at the gene ends were 3 bases for V and 3 bases for J; bases not matched to a gene: 1. Germline V gene lookup returns CDR1 SGHTA and CDR2 FQGNSA. The CDR3 spells CASSFGLAGGYEQYF. The CDR3 nucleotides are TGTGCCAGCAGCTTCGGACTAGCGGGGGGCTACGAGCAGTACTTC.

This chain links TRBV19 with TRBJ1-1; 7 bases are a match to TRBD1. Per the germline V gene, CDR1 is LNHDA and CDR2 is SQIVND (reference sequence). There are 12 residues in the CDR3. After removal of 5 bases from V and 5 bases from J, the junction contained 2 bases not matched to a gene. This CDR3 reads CASSDRVTEAFF. In DNA form, the CDR3 reads TGTGCCAGTAGTGACAGGGTAACTGAAGCTTTCTTT.

Here the CDR3 reads CASSPVNNEQFF. The CDR3 nucleotides read TGCGCCAGCAGCCCAGTAAACAATGAGCAGTTCTTC. The chain is built from TRBV5-1 and TRBJ2-1, with D unresolved. Germline V gene lookup returns CDR1 SGHRS and CDR2 YFSETQ. The length of the CDR3 is 12 residues. Trimming cost V 4 bases and J 5 bases, with 7 bases left between them.

Only a few counts were recorded for this clone. The chain is built from TRBV5-1 and TRBJ2-5, with D unresolved. Between the trimmed V and J ends, which lost 3 bases and 2 bases, there was a span of 2 bases. Germline CDR1 reads SGHRS; CDR2 reads YFSETQ. This CDR3 comprises 11 residues. The DNA for the CDR3 is TGCGCCAGCAGCTCTCAAGAGACCCAGTACTTC. Its translation: CASSSQETQYF.

The gene calls are TRBV10-2 and TRBJ1-1, with 10 bases matching TRBD1. The V gene's germline CDR1 is WSHSY and CDR2 SAAADI. This CDR3 is built from 13 residues. The J segment lost 5 bases and the V segment lost 6 bases, leaving 3 bases of the junction unmatched. CDR3 bases: TGCGCCAGCAGGAGGGACAGGGGTACTGAAGCTTTCTTT. Amino acid sequence: CASRRDRGTEAFF.

J is TRBJ2-7 and V is TRBV3-1 (or the pseudogene TRBV3-2); D might be TRBD1 (6 bases). The CDR3 is 15 residues long. Per germline, CDR1 LGHDT and CDR2 YNNKEL (reference sequence). V was pared by 4 bases and J by 2 bases, with 15 bases between. In DNA, the CDR3 is TGTGCCAGCAGCCCGCGGACAGTCTCTACCTACGAGCAGTACTTC. This gives the protein CASSPRTVSTYEQYF.

CDR3 nucleotides: TGCGCCAGCAGCCAAGGGGGGGGAGAGACCCAGTACTTC. Amino acid sequence: CASSQGGGETQYF. This chain joins TRBV5-1 and TRBJ2-5; D might be TRBD2 (7 bases). Trimming took 4 bases from V and 4 from J, leaving 11 bases between them. This CDR3 has 13 residues. Per the germline V gene, CDR1 is SGHRS and CDR2 is YFSETQ. The full variable domain, completed using reference TRBV5-1 and TRBJ2-5, is KAGVTQTPRYLIKTRGQQVTLSCSPISGHRSVSWYQQTPGQGLQFLFEYFSETQRNKGNFPGRFSGRQFSNSRSEMNVSTLELGDSALYLCASSQGGGETQYFGPGTRLLVL.

The CDR3: CASSLDGASGSRIRSEQFF. CDR3 nucleotides: TGTGCCAGCAGCTTAGATGGGGCTAGCGGGAGCAGAATAAGAAGTGAGCAGTTCTTC. The genes are TRBV11-3 and TRBJ2-1, with 10 positions matching TRBD2. Germline CDR1 and CDR2: SGHNT and YENEEA. V gave up 0 bases and J gave up 9 bases; unmatched junction bases: 17. This CDR3 region has 19 residues.

The CDR3 is CASSQDYGTSGKEQYF. The DNA for the CDR3 is TGCGCCAGCAGCCAAGATTACGGGACTAGCGGGAAAGAGCAGTACTTC. This sequence joins TRBV4-3 and TRBJ2-7, with 13 bases matching TRBD2. Trimming at V came to 0 bases and at J to 7 bases, leaving 6 bases not matched to a gene. Germline lookup yields CDR1 LGHNA and CDR2 YSLEER. CDR3 length equals 16 residues.

The J gene is TRBJ2-7, the V gene TRBV15; tentatively, D is TRBD1 (5 bases). This CDR3 contains 13 residues. Trimming cost V 8 bases and J 3 bases, with 14 bases left between them. Germline assignment: CDR1 LNHNV and CDR2 YYDKDF (reference sequence). In DNA form, the CDR3 reads TGTGCCACCTCCGGTACAGGTGACTACGAGCAGTACTTC. This gives the protein CATSGTGDYEQYF.

The rearrangement joins TRBV15 to TRBJ2-7, with 7 bases that match TRBD1. CDR1 and CDR2 (germline): LNHNV, YYDKDF (reference sequence). Trimming at V came to 7 bases and at J to 5 bases, leaving 8 bases not matched to a gene. The CDR3 contains 13 residues. CDR3 DNA: TGTGCCACCACCCACAGGGGCGGCCACGAGCAGTACTTC. It is translated as CATTHRGGHEQYF.